A single sample gave rise to the 28 T cell receptor beta chains below, sequenced in a study of OX40 agonist ivuxolimab in advanced cancers. Measured with immunoSEQ multiplex PCR; TCRdb has only the in-frame clones, and not every one. Of 45,000 or so clones listed, 80% to 90% are singletons. This specimen was CD4+ or CD8+ T cells sorted from blood, taken in a trial of the OX40 agonist ivuxolimab. The receptors here all came from an adult with an advanced solid tumor such as melanoma, head and neck, liver or kidney cancer.

With regard to this clone: The junction shows a germline mismatch at one end, possibly a read error. This rearrangement joins TRBV5-1 to TRBJ2-1, with TRBD2 identical over 10 bases. This CDR3 is 18 amino acids long. The germline V gene has CDR1 SGHRS and CDR2 YFSETQ. CDR3 region: CAGSLEGLASGWGFGQFF. In nucleotides, the CDR3 is TGCGCCGGCAGCTTGGAGGGACTAGCGAGCGGCTGGGGGTTTGGGCAGTTCTTC.

The chain recombines TRBV27 with TRBJ2-2; 9 bases are shared with TRBD1. Germline V lookup: CDR1 MNHEY, CDR2 SMNVEV (reference sequence). The V segment lost 1 base and the J segment 5 bases; nucleotides outside the gene matches: 2. This CDR3 comprises 15 residues. This CDR3 reads CASSLWDRATGELFF. DNA of the CDR3: TGTGCCAGCAGTTTATGGGACAGGGCAACCGGGGAGCTGTTTTTT.

The chain combines TRBV10-3 with TRBJ1-1; 9 bases match TRBD1. The V segment lost 10 bases and the J segment 0 bases; nucleotides outside the gene matches: 3. The CDR3 contains 13 residues. CDR1 and CDR2 from the germline V gene are ENHRY and SYGVKD. This chain's CDR3 is CATWTGVNTEAFF. CDR3 DNA sequence: TGTGCCACCTGGACAGGGGTGAACACTGAAGCTTTCTTT.

This sequence joins TRBV28 and TRBJ1-2; no clear D gene. Trimming shortened V by 7 bases and J by 4 bases, and 16 bases separated the two germline ends. This CDR3 comprises 14 residues. Germline V gives CDR1 MDHEN, CDR2 SYDVKM. CDR3 sequence: CASTTPGRGYGYTF. The CDR3 nucleotides are TGTGCCAGCACCACTCCCGGGCGTGGCTATGGCTACACCTTC.

The chain uses TRBV5-5 and TRBJ1-1; no clear D gene. The CDR3 runs 15 residues. Trimming removed 1 base at V and 3 bases at J, with 13 bases between. Germline V gene sequence: CDR1 SGHKS, CDR2 YYEKEE (reference sequence). This CDR3 reads CASSLLGLGDTEAFF. DNA of the CDR3: TGTGCCAGCAGCTTGTTAGGGTTGGGAGACACTGAAGCTTTCTTT.

The V and J genes are TRBV27 and TRBJ1-5; perhaps TRBD1 as D (5 bases). The CDR3 has 13 residues. The V and J ends lost 6 bases and 3 bases respectively, with 9 bases between them. The V gene's germline CDR1 is MNHEY and CDR2 SMNVEV (reference sequence). CDR3 region: CASSRVTNQPQHF. The CDR3 bases are TGTGCCAGCAGCAGGGTTACCAATCAGCCCCAGCATTTT.

This clone was seen just once. The rearrangement joins TRBV19 to TRBJ1-3, with no clear D. Per germline, CDR1 LNHDA and CDR2 SQIVND (reference sequence). The CDR3 is 15 residues long. Between the trimmed V and J ends, which lost 3 bases and 4 bases, there was a span of 13 bases. CDR3 protein: CASSMSMRKGNTIYF. CDR3 nucleotides: TGTGCCAGTAGTATGTCTATGAGAAAAGGAAACACCATATATTTT.

The chain uses TRBV7-9 and TRBJ2-4; tentatively, D is TRBD2 (5 bases). The CDR3 spans 15 residues. CDR1 SEHNR and CDR2 FQNEAQ come from the germline V gene (reference sequence). Trimming shortened V by 1 base and J by 1 base, and 8 bases separated the two germline ends. CDR3 nucleotides: TGTGCCAGCAGCTTAGATCGGAGGGCCAAAAACATTCAGTACTTC. As protein: CASSLDRRAKNIQYF.

The rearrangement links TRBV12-5 to TRBJ2-3; D is unresolved. The CDR3 has 15 amino acids. The germline gives CDR1 LGHNT, CDR2 FRNRAP. V was clipped by 3 bases and J by 4 bases, with 14 bases between them. CDR3 sequence: CASGFGDGPSDTQYF. The CDR3 DNA follows: TGTGCTAGTGGTTTCGGAGACGGCCCTTCAGATACGCAGTATTTT.

As to this clone: The junction and the germline gene differ at one end; a read error may be behind it. The V and J genes are TRBV7-7 and TRBJ2-1; TRBD2 might be the D (6 bases). Germline loops: CDR1 SSHAT, CDR2 FNYEAQ (reference sequence). This CDR3 has 13 amino acids. CDR3 coding DNA: TGTGCTAGCAGCCCGGGGGTACAGAATGAGCAGTTCTTC. Protein sequence: CASSPGVQNEQFF.

The chain has TRBV7-2 and TRBJ1-1; D unclear. Trimming stripped 4 bases from V and 7 bases from J, with 13 bases between. CDR3 length equals 13 residues. Looked up from germline, CDR1 is SGHTA and CDR2 is FQGNSA. The CDR3 is CASSSRAGLEAFF. In DNA, the CDR3 is TGTGCCAGCAGCTCGCGGGCCGGACTTGAAGCTTTCTTT.

The V gene is TRBV19, the J gene TRBJ2-1, with TRBD2 as a possible D gene (5 bases). Deletions cut 6 bases from V and 4 bases from J, with 28 bases between. The CDR3 is 19 amino acids. Germline V gene sequence: CDR1 LNHDA, CDR2 SQIVND (reference sequence). CDR3 sequence reads: CASSFKTLLGALIYNEQFF. The CDR3 coding sequence is TGTGCCAGTAGCTTCAAAACCTTACTAGGCGCCCTCATTTACAATGAGCAGTTCTTC.

J is TRBJ2-1 and V is TRBV4-2; 9 bases fit TRBD2. Germline V CDR1 and CDR2: LGHNA, YNFKEQ. Unmatched junction bases numbered 6, after V lost 0 bases and J lost 3 bases. There are 17 residues in the CDR3. The CDR3 nucleotides are TGTGCCAGCAGCCAAGAAGGGCTAGCGGGAAGCTACAATGAGCAGTTCTTC. It encodes CASSQEGLAGSYNEQFF.

This chain links TRBV6-1 with TRBJ1-5; D remains ambiguous. Germline V CDR1 and CDR2: MNHNS, SASEGT. Trimming shortened V by 6 bases and J by 2 bases, and 8 bases separated the two germline ends. The CDR3 contains 13 residues. The CDR3 region has the DNA TGTGCCAGCAGCGACTGGGGCAATCAGCCCCAGCATTTT. Its translation: CASSDWGNQPQHF.

This chain joins TRBV20-1 and TRBJ1-5; D ambiguous. There are 11 residues in the CDR3. The V and J ends lost 0 bases and 7 bases respectively, with 4 bases between them. In germline, CDR1 is DFQATT, CDR2 SNEGSKA (reference sequence). The CDR3 is CSARDQQPQHF. The CDR3 DNA sequence: TGCAGTGCTAGAGATCAGCAGCCCCAGCATTTT.

The rearrangement uses TRBV5-5 and TRBJ1-3; no firm D call. V was shortened by 0 bases and J by 3 bases, with 10 bases between the two germline ends. The CDR3 covers 15 residues. The germline V gene encodes CDR1 SGHKS and CDR2 YYEKEE (reference sequence). The CDR3 DNA follows: TGTGCCAGCAGCTTGGCCCGGACGCTTGGAAACACCATATATTTT. Residues: CASSLARTLGNTIYF.

This rearrangement joins TRBV5-6 to TRBJ2-1; D not certain. The CDR3 runs 12 residues. The V gene's germline CDR1 is SGHDT and CDR2 YYEEEE. The ends were cut back, 0 bases at V and 16 bases at J, with 14 bases in the middle. CDR3 sequence reads: CASSLGMSYGFF. The CDR3 DNA is TGTGCCAGCAGCTTGGGCATGAGCTACGGATTCTTC.

CDR3 coding DNA: TGCGCCAGCAGCCAAGGAGACAGCGTTATTTATGGCTACACCTTC. It encodes CASSQGDSVIYGYTF. The V call is TRBV4-1, the J call TRBJ1-2; tentative D call: TRBD1 (5 bases). This CDR3 comprises 15 residues. V gave up 1 base and J gave up 5 bases, with 14 bases separating them. Germline loops: CDR1 MGHRA, CDR2 YSYEKL.

The chain combines TRBV5-6 with TRBJ1-4; maybe TRBD1 (6 bases). V lost 0 bases, J lost 8 bases, and 11 bases lay in between. Per germline, CDR1 SGHDT and CDR2 YYEEEE. This CDR3 has 14 residues. The CDR3 here is CASSLDRVDEKLFF. In DNA, the CDR3 is TGTGCCAGCAGCTTGGACAGGGTGGACGAAAAACTGTTTTTT.

The chain joins TRBV6-6 to TRBJ2-7; D might be TRBD1 (6 bases). This CDR3 spans 15 amino acids. The germline V gene encodes CDR1 MNHNY and CDR2 SVGAGI (reference sequence). The V end was cut by 6 bases, the J end by 4 bases, with 19 bases between. In nucleotides, the CDR3 is TGTGCCAGCAGCCCTAGACAGGCCGTAACGTACGAGCAGTACTTC. Translating it yields CASSPRQAVTYEQYF.

The rearrangement uses TRBV5-6 and TRBJ2-7, with 8 positions matching TRBD1. The V gene end was trimmed by 4 bases and the J gene end by 2 bases; junction bases not matched to a gene: 8. Germline CDR1 is SGHDT and CDR2 is YYEEEE. This CDR3 has 15 amino acids. DNA of the CDR3: TGTGCCAGCAGCCCTGGGGACAGGATTACCTACGAGCAGTACTTC. Protein sequence: CASSPGDRITYEQYF.

The chain is built from TRBV9 and TRBJ2-2; 10 positions agree with TRBD2. Trimming at V came to 4 bases and at J to 3 bases, leaving 3 bases not matched to a gene. The length of the CDR3 is 15 residues. CDR1 SGDLS and CDR2 YYNGEE come from the germline V gene. The CDR3 sequence: CASSPAGGYTGELFF. The CDR3 DNA reads as TGTGCCAGCAGCCCAGCGGGAGGGTACACCGGGGAGCTGTTTTTT.

The V and J genes are TRBV18 and TRBJ1-5; 7 nucleotides align to TRBD1. Trimming cost V 4 bases and J 3 bases; bases outside gene matches: 3. In germline, CDR1 is KGHSH, CDR2 LQKENI. CDR3 length: 14 amino acids. The CDR3 reads CASSRGQTNQPQHF. DNA for the CDR3: TGTGCCAGCTCACGGGGACAGACCAATCAGCCCCAGCATTTT.

This clone was found a few times. The chain employs TRBV30 and TRBJ2-5; TRBD1 aligns across 10 bases. CDR1 is GTSNPN and CDR2 is SVGIG in the germline V gene (reference sequence). CDR3 length equals 14 residues. V lost 2 bases and J lost 5; bases outside the gene matches: 5. CDR3 in amino acids: CAWSYDRGQETQYF. In DNA form, the CDR3 reads TGTGCCTGGAGTTATGACAGGGGGCAGGAGACCCAGTACTTC.

In DNA, the CDR3 is TGCGCCAGCAGCTTCACAGAAACCGGGGAGCTGTTTTTT. It specifies CASSFTETGELFF. The rearrangement uses TRBV5-1 and TRBJ2-2; D remains unclear. Looked up from germline, CDR1 is SGHRS and CDR2 is YFSETQ. This CDR3 contains 13 residues. Trimming took off 2 bases at V and 5 bases at J, with 7 bases between the two ends.

The chain couples TRBV10-3 to TRBJ2-5, with D unresolved. TRBJ2-7 matches the DNA end more closely, so the J call is doubtful. The germline CDR1 and CDR2 sequences are ENHRY and SYGVKD. The CDR3 has 14 residues. The CDR3 region is CAINAGPGPYEQYF. Written as DNA, the CDR3 is TGTGCCATCAACGCTGGGCCGGGCCCCTACGAGCAGTACTTC.

This clone was counted between two and nine times. The chain recombines TRBV29-1 with TRBJ2-5, with TRBD1 matching 8 bases. Germline trimming cut 4 bases from V and 2 bases from J; bases unmatched to any gene: 9. The CDR3 extends over 15 amino acids. Germline CDR1 SQVTM, CDR2 ANQGSEA. The CDR3 loop is CSVVLQGAAQETQYF. The CDR3 nucleotides read TGCAGCGTTGTCCTTCAGGGGGCCGCTCAAGAGACCCAGTACTTC.

This sequence joins TRBV6-1 and TRBJ1-5, with a weak D call TRBD1 (5 bases). Germline V gives CDR1 MNHNS, CDR2 SASEGT. The length of the CDR3 is 14 residues. V gave up 10 bases and J gave up 7 bases, with 20 bases separating them. The CDR3, as DNA: TGTGCCACACAGGTCCGAGACCTGGGGCAGCCCCAGCATTTT. As protein: CATQVRDLGQPQHF.